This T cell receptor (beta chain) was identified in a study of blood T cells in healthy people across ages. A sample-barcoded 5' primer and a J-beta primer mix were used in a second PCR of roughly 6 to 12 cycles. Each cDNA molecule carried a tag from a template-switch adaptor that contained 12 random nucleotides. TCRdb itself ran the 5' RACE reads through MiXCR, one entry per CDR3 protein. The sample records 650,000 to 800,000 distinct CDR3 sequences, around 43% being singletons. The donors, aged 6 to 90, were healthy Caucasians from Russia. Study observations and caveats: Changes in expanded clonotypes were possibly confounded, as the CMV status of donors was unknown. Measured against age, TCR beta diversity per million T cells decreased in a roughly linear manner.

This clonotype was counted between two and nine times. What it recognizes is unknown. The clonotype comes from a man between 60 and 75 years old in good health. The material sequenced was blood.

CDR3 protein: CASSETGLREQYF. In nucleotides, the CDR3 is TGTGCCAGCAGTGAGACAGGGTTGCGCGAGCAGTACTTC. The chain has TRBV6-1 and TRBJ2-5, with 7 nucleotides matching TRBD1. The DNA end lines up better with TRBJ2-7; the J call may be wrong. This CDR3 is 13 amino acids long. Germline V CDR1 and CDR2: MNHNS, SASEGT.